The 9 T cell receptor beta chains below come from one sample, sequenced in a study of blood T cells in healthy people across ages. Primed by a sample-barcoded 5' primer and a J-beta primer mix, a second PCR proceeded for about 6 to 12 cycles. In TCRdb, the 5' RACE reads were re-called with MiXCR into one record per CDR3 protein. The sample lists 1 million or so distinct CDR3 sequences; less than 25% were seen once. This sample was shared with a second study, whose subject was T cells of mothers and their children.

The sample consisted of blood. These receptors all stem from a girl aged 2-10 years in good health.

This clonotype was counted at least ten times. The V and J genes are TRBV7-2 and TRBJ2-5, with 7 positions matching TRBD1. V lost 3 bases to trimming and J lost 3 bases; unmatched junction nucleotides: 4. The CDR3 length is 14 residues. Germline V gives CDR1 SGHTA, CDR2 FQGNSA. CDR3 DNA: TGTGCCAGCAGCTTGGGACAGAAGAAAGAGACCCAGTACTTC. It codes for CASSLGQKKETQYF.

The V call is TRBV4-2, the J call TRBJ1-1, with D unclear. Germline CDR1 is LGHNA and CDR2 is YNFKEQ. The ends were cut back, 2 bases at V and 2 bases at J, with 12 bases in the middle. This CDR3 contains 15 residues. CDR3 in amino acids: CASSQYAIPNTEAFF. CDR3 nucleotide sequence: TGTGCCAGCAGCCAATACGCTATCCCAAACACTGAAGCTTTCTTT.

A remark on this clonotype: An end of the junction does not agree with germline; a read error may underlie this. The chain combines TRBV19 with TRBJ2-5; 7 nucleotides match TRBD2. The tail of the sequence fits TRBJ2-1 better, so the J call may be wrong. The CDR3 totals 14 residues. The V gene's germline CDR1 is LNHDA and CDR2 SQIVND (reference sequence). The chain's CDR3 is CASSIVGRVGEQFF. The DNA of the CDR3 is TGTGCCAGTAGCATAGTAGGGAGGGTTGGGGAGCAGTTCTTC.

This clonotype was seen a few times. The CDR3 DNA is TGTGCCAGTAGTCACGCTAGTGACGGGGCCTACGAGCAGTACTTC. This gives the protein CASSHASDGAYEQYF. This chain links TRBV19 with TRBJ2-7; possible D gene TRBD2, 5 bases. Trimming removed 5 bases at V and 2 bases at J, with 16 bases between. CDR1 and CDR2 from the germline V gene are LNHDA and SQIVND (reference sequence). CDR3 length: 15 residues.

The chain has TRBV2 and TRBJ2-3; D is unresolved. From germline, CDR1 is SNHLY and CDR2 FYNNEI. Trimming took 4 bases from V and 2 from J, leaving 10 bases between them. CDR3 length: 14 residues. The CDR3 DNA follows: TGTGCCAGCAGTGCTCATCTCCCCACAGATACGCAGTATTTT. Encoded protein: CASSAHLPTDTQYF.

This clonotype occurred a few times. The chain has TRBV4-3 and TRBJ1-4; unclear D gene. Germline V CDR1 and CDR2: LGHNA, YSLEER. V lost 1 base, J lost 0 bases, and 6 bases lay in between. The CDR3 extends over 15 amino acids. CDR3 bases: TGCGCCAGCAGCCAAGTCACCCCAACTAATGAAAAACTGTTTTTT. Translating it yields CASSQVTPTNEKLFF.

The rearrangement uses TRBV24-1 and TRBJ2-5; TRBD2 matches 10 bases. Germline CDR1 is KGHDR and CDR2 is SFDVKD. V dropped 4 bases and J dropped 1; count of bases not matched to a gene: 8. This CDR3 contains 17 residues. The CDR3 coding sequence is TGTGCCACCAGTGACAACATTAGCGGGAGGCCCCAAGAGACCCAGTACTTC. Amino acid sequence: CATSDNISGRPQETQYF.

The rearrangement links TRBV7-2 to TRBJ2-5, with 8 bases identical to TRBD1. Trimming removed 3 bases from V and 5 bases from J; junction bases left unmatched: 11. CDR3 length equals 16 residues. CDR1 is SGHTA and CDR2 is FQGNSA in the germline V gene. The CDR3 nucleotides are TGTGCCAGCAGCTTGGATGGAGCAGGGGGCGGGGAGACCCAGTACTTC. Its translation: CASSLDGAGGGETQYF.

Points on this clonotype: One end of the junction fails to match germline, which may point to a read error. The chain has TRBV2 and TRBJ2-1; 12 nucleotides agree with TRBD2. This CDR3 is built from 19 residues. Looked up from germline, CDR1 is SNHLY and CDR2 is FYNNEI. The CDR3 spells CAGSTQHPTSGGEYNEQFF. The CDR3 region has the DNA TGTGCCGGCAGCACTCAACACCCGACTAGCGGGGGAGAATACAATGAGCAGTTCTTC. Full variable domain (rest looked up from reference TRBV2 and TRBJ2-1): EPEVTQTPSHQVTQMGQEVILRCVPISNHLYFYWYRQILGQKVEFLVSFYNNEISEKSEIFDDQFSVERPDGSNFTLKIRSTKLEDSAMYFCAGSTQHPTSGGEYNEQFFGPGTRLTVL.